This TCR beta chain appears in the sequencing data of a study of human T cells and chemical hapten exposure. In the study overall: Researchers reported sensitizing a roughly 2 cm by roughly 2 cm upper inner arm skin site with 2% DPC. Study-wide findings and caveats: After DPC sensitization, TCRs above 1 in 1000 frequency showed no change.

Described time point: patch test 3, about 24 weeks after DPC sensitization. The treatment here: therapeutic diphenylcyclopropenone sensitization with weekly scalp DPC. This clonotype occurred a few times. What it binds is not known. One entry per CDR3 protein results from TCRdb running MiXCR on the RACE reads. The sample shows 150,000 to 200,000 distinct CDR3 sequences, about 25% of them seen only once. Trimming stripped 10 bases from V and 0 bases from J, with 14 bases between. The germline V gene has CDR1 ENHRY and CDR2 SYGVKD. The CDR3 covers 14 residues. This sequence joins TRBV10-3 and TRBJ2-3; D remains ambiguous. This receptor was identified in a woman in her thirties or forties with alopecia areata. Some clones in this sample may be carry-over from other donors' samples. Material: whole blood, obtained in connection with sensitization to the hapten diphenylcyclopropenone (DPC). CDR3 sequence: CATRVTLSTDTQYF. The CDR3 DNA follows: TGTGCCACCCGGGTTACCTTGAGCACAGATACGCAGTATTTT.